The clone carrying this T cell receptor (delta chain) turned up a few times. Its antigen is still unknown. The length of the CDR3 is 27 residues. Germline CDR1 is TSWWSYY and CDR2 is QGS. Between the trimmed V and J ends, which lost 5 bases and 0 bases, there was a span of 49 bases. RNA was extracted from the cells and then reverse transcribed. CDR3 amplicons came from multiplex PCR with pooled V-gene forward and constant-region reverse primers. TCRdb fed the multiplex PCR reads to CATT. This table has under 25,000 delta-chain clones, roughly 7.3% appearing once. The sample belongs to a study of Vδ1+ human thymocytes. Broader study findings: Despite high sort purity, about 20% of thymic T cell receptor delta sequences were Vdelta2. Thymic TRG and TRD repertoires appeared highly polyclonal, with Gaussian CDR3 length distributions.

The specimen sequenced was Vdelta1+ gamma-delta thymocytes from the thymus. This sample's subset: FACS-sorted CD3+ TCRalphabeta- TCRVdelta1+ TCRVdelta2- thymocytes. V gene TRDV1 combines with J gene TRDJ1; TRDD3 is a possible D gene (8 bases). This TCR came from a child under two years old who had congenital heart surgery. Here the CDR3 reads CALGNDPPDPFLTPRYVLGVYTDKLIF. The CDR3 nucleotides are TGTGCTCTTGGGAACGACCCACCTGACCCCTTCCTTACACCTAGATACGTACTGGGGGTCTACACCGATAAACTCATCTTT.